This TCR beta chain was obtained from a study of T-cell reconstitution after alpha-beta-depleted transplantation in children. Points from the study as a whole: High day-60 TCRbeta diversity in some patients came from surviving recipient T cells and thymic progenitors.

This clonotype was detected a few times. Its antigen is not known. V shed 3 bases and J shed 5 bases, with 6 bases lying between them. Germline loops: CDR1 KGHDR, CDR2 SFDVKD. The CDR3 covers 12 residues. Unique molecular identifiers were built into the TCRbeta library. TCRdb itself ran the PCR reads through MiXCR, one entry per CDR3 protein. The sample consists of 100,000 to 130,000 distinct CDR3 sequences, approximately 6% of them appearing once. The chain joins TRBV24-1 to TRBJ2-5; D gene unclear. The starting material was PBMCs, mostly from graft donor cells, obtained 360 days after TCRalphabeta/CD19-depleted stem cell transplant. This receptor was taken from a male patient aged 2 to 9 who had a stem cell transplant for acute lymphoblastic leukemia, so the T cells may come from the graft donor. The CDR3 loop is CATSDLGETQYF. CDR3 DNA: TGTGCCACCAGTGATCTGGGGGAGACCCAGTACTTC.